This TCR beta chain emerged from a study of shared clonotypes between healthy human individuals. Overall study findings and caveats: Sampling involved blood alone; tissue repertoires likely differ. Clonotype sharing levels among donors were expected to vary with sequencing depth.

The CDR3 spans 15 residues. CDR1 and CDR2 from the germline V gene are MDHEN and SYDVKM. The V end lost 7 bases, the J end lost 0 bases, and 16 bases lay between the germline ends. Assay: immunoSEQ multiplex PCR; the TCRdb copy retains only in-frame clones and omits some. The sample yields under 2.5 million clones, around 92% seen once. From CD4+ cells came CD45RA+ naive and CD45RA-negative memory subsets. As for this clone: Its target is not known.

This TCR was recovered from a man aged 18-30 years in good health. Some clones in this sample may be carry-over from other donors' samples. This chain joins TRBV28 and TRBJ2-7; D possibly matches TRBD1 or TRBD2 (5 bases each). Input material: naive CD4+ T cells from PBMCs. Regarding subset: CD45RA+ positively selected. Here the CDR3 reads CASKSGTTSSYEQYF. The DNA of the CDR3 is TGTGCCAGCAAATCCGGGACCACAAGCTCCTACGAGCAGTACTTC.